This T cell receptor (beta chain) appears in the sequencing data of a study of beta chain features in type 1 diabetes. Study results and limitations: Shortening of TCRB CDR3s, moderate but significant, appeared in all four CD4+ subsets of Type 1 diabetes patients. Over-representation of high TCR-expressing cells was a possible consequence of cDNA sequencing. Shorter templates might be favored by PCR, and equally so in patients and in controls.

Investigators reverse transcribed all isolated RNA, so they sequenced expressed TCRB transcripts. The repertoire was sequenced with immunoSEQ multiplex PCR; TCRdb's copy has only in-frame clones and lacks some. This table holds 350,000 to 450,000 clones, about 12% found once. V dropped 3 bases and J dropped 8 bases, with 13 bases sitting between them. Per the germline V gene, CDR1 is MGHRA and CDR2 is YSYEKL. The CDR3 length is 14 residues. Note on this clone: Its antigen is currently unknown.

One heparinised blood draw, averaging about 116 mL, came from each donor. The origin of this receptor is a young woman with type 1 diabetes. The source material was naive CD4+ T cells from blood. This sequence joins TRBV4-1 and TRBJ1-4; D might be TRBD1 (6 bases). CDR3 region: CASSHLPGVEKLFF. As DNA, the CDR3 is TGCGCCAGCAGCCACCTGCCAGGGGTCGAAAAACTGTTTTTT.